The present T cell receptor (beta chain) was sequenced within a study of T cells in tuberculosis. Sequenced by immunoSEQ multiplex PCR; TCRdb stores in-frame clones only, minus some. This table has more than 35,000 clones, approximately 94% appearing once. As for time point: new active TB diagnosis, blood taken before or within 7 days of starting treatment. Germline V gives CDR1 GTSNPN, CDR2 SVGIG (reference sequence). The CDR3 consists of 11 residues. V was clipped by 0 bases and J by 7 bases, with 6 bases between them. Sequenced here: PBMCs, sampled at tuberculosis diagnosis. This TCR was sampled from an adult with tuberculosis. The chain joins TRBV30 to TRBJ1-2, with D possibly TRBD1 on 6 matching bases. The CDR3 sequence: CAWSVGGGYTF. CDR3 nucleotide sequence: TGTGCCTGGAGTGTAGGGGGTGGCTACACCTTC.